These T cell receptor beta chains were read from a single sample in a study of molecular identifiers for immune sequencing clone quantification. In TCRdb, the PCR reads were re-called with MiXCR into one record per CDR3 protein. Among more than 550,000 distinct CDR3 sequences listed, about 25% were seen once. Material: naive CD8+ T cells from blood, with Jurkat cell RNA spiked in. All receptors derive from a human donor in good health. Some libraries in this study had Jurkat cell RNA spiked in. The CDR3 runs from the conserved cysteine through the conserved F or W. The D gene is left open where the match is weak. Not every row has a clone size; where given, it reads once, few, many or a size class.

>-|16|TRBJ2-1|TRBD2|TRBV20-1
CSARWRLAGVYNEQFF
TGCAGTGCCCGATGGCGGCTAGCGGGAGTCTACAATGAGCAGTTCTTC
>-|15|TRBJ1-2|TRBD1|TRBV19
CASSIYRDRSYGYTF
TGTGCCAGTAGTATATATCGGGACAGGAGCTATGGCTACACCTTC
>few|13|TRBJ2-5|-|TRBV6-2/TRBV6-3
CASKRRGKETQYF
TGTGCCAGCAAAAGAAGGGGAAAAGAGACCCAGTACTTC
>many|15|TRBJ2-3|-|TRBV30
CAWSLASDSTDTQYF
TGTGCCTGGAGTTTGGCTAGCGACAGCACAGATACGCAGTATTTT
>few|14|TRBJ2-5|-|TRBV11-2
CASSLVGDVETQYF
TGTGCCAGCAGCTTAGTCGGGGATGTCGAGACCCAGTACTTC
>few|14|TRBJ2-7|TRBD1|TRBV6-2/TRBV6-3
CASSYRQGSDEQYF
TGTGCCAGCAGTTACAGACAGGGGAGCGACGAGCAGTACTTC
>-|12|TRBJ2-3|-|TRBV19
CASPTGADTQYF
TGTGCCAGTCCGACTGGCGCAGATACGCAGTATTTT
>-|14|TRBJ2-5|-|TRBV29-1
CSSTLRGAGEAQYF
TGCAGCTCCACCCTGAGGGGGGCCGGAGAGGCCCAGTACTTC
>-|15|TRBJ1-1|-|TRBV4-1
CASSQPDRPNTEAFF
TGCGCCAGCAGCCAACCGGACAGACCGAACACTGAAGCTTTCTTT
>-|16|TRBJ2-1|-|TRBV7-9
CASSQNVMSSYNEQFF
TGTGCCAGCAGCCAAAACGTCATGAGCTCCTACAATGAGCAGTTCTTC
>few|13|TRBJ1-4|-|TRBV7-9
CASQSPRDEKLFF
TGTGCCAGCCAAAGTCCGAGGGATGAAAAACTGTTTTTT
>-|14|TRBJ2-5|-|TRBV11-2
CASSPWTFQETQHF
TGTGCCAGCAGCCCCTGGACTTTCCAAGAGACCCAGCACTTC
>few|14|TRBJ2-1|TRBD2|TRBV4-1
CASSQSPGRDEQFF
TGCGCCAGCAGCCAAAGTCCGGGGAGGGATGAGCAGTTCTTC
>many|13|TRBJ2-7|-|TRBV7-9
CASSSQLGPEQYF
TGTGCCAGCAGCTCACAACTAGGGCCCGAGCAGTACTTC
>many|13|TRBJ2-3|-|TRBV5-6
CASSLESVDTQYF
TGTGCCAGCAGCTTGGAATCGGTGGATACGCAGTACTTT
>-|14|TRBJ2-7|TRBD2|TRBV20-1
CSARRTREGYEQYF
TGCAGTGCTCGGCGGACTAGAGAAGGCTACGAGCAGTACTTC
>-|15|TRBJ1-5|-|TRBV27
CASSLYQGGNQPQHF
TGTGCCAGCAGTTTATACCAGGGCGGCAATCAGCCCCAGCATTTT
>-|13|TRBJ2-3|-|TRBV7-6
CASGPANHDTQYF
TGTGCCAGCGGCCCAGCTAACCACGATACGCAGTATTTT
>-|17|TRBJ2-7|TRBD1|TRBV29-1
CSVVLGDGQGFSYEQCF
TGCAGCGTTGTTCTGGGTGATGGACAGGGGTTTTCCTACGAGCAGTGCTTC
>-|13|TRBJ1-5|-|TRBV7-2
CARRSWGHPPPPF
TGTGCCCGCCGCTCTTGGGGGCATCCGCCCCCGCCTTTT
>few|14|TRBJ2-7|-|TRBV29-1
CSVERTEEPYEQYF
TGCAGCGTTGAACGGACAGAGGAACCCTACGAGCAGTACTTC
>few|17|TRBJ2-7|-|TRBV14
CASSSEEGSPVLYEQYF
TGTGCCAGCAGCTCAGAGGAGGGGTCACCCGTCCTCTACGAGCAGTACTTC
>many|17|TRBJ2-5|TRBD2|TRBV25-1
CASSEWGTSGSQETQYF
TGTGCCAGCAGTGAATGGGGGACTAGCGGTTCGCAAGAGACCCAGTACTTC
>many|14|TRBJ2-2|-|TRBV19
CASSITGAVGELFF
TGTGCCAGTAGTATTACGGGGGCGGTCGGGGAGCTGTTTTTT
>many|14|TRBJ2-7|-|TRBV30
CAWSDWTVTYEQYF
TGTGCCTGGAGCGACTGGACAGTTACCTACGAGCAGTACTTC
>few|16|TRBJ2-6|-|TRBV13
CASSIQQAGGANVLTF
TGTGCCAGCAGCATCCAACAGGCTGGCGGGGCCAACGTCCTGACTTTC
>many|17|TRBJ2-3|TRBD2|TRBV7-2
CASSSRPSGGGSDTQYF
TGTGCCAGCAGCTCTAGGCCTAGCGGGGGTGGCTCAGATACGCAGTATTTT
>-|18|TRBJ2-1|TRBD1|TRBV7-6
CASSPAGTGRGLYNEQFF
TGTGCCAGCAGCCCAGCCGGGACAGGGAGGGGACTGTACAATGAGCAGTTCTTC
>many|15|TRBJ2-7|-|TRBV10-2
CASSDLGPKAYEQYF
TGCGCCAGCAGTGACTTAGGTCCGAAAGCCTACGAGCAGTACTTC
>many|17|TRBJ2-7|TRBD1|TRBV4-3
CASSPSLGQGVNYEQYF
TGCGCCAGCAGCCCTTCCCTTGGACAGGGGGTTAACTACGAGCAGTACTTC
>many|14|TRBJ2-3|-|TRBV5-4
CASSPSGDTDTQYF
TGTGCCAGCAGCCCGTCGGGGGACACAGATACGCAGTATTTT
>few|8|TRBJ1-5|-|TRBV29-1
CSPQPQHF
TGCAGCCCTCAGCCCCAGCATTTT
>few|15|TRBJ2-2|TRBD1|TRBV30
CAWSVLGQGTGELFF
TGTGCCTGGAGTGTACTGGGACAGGGCACCGGGGAGCTGTTTTTT
>few|16|TRBJ2-7|-|TRBV10-1
CASSEPLLKGAYEQYF
TGCGCCAGCAGTGAGCCCCTCTTAAAAGGTGCCTACGAGCAGTACTTC
>many|12|TRBJ1-1|-|TRBV30
CAWATANTEAFF
TGTGCCTGGGCTACAGCGAACACTGAAGCTTTCTTT
>-|15|TRBJ1-5|-|TRBV6-2/TRBV6-3
CASSFSTDSNQPQHF
TGTGCCAGCAGTTTCTCGACGGATAGCAATCAGCCCCAGCATTTT
>many|14|TRBJ2-7|-|TRBV7-9
CASSPPDGGFEQYF
TGTGCCAGCAGCCCCCCCGATGGGGGCTTCGAGCAGTACTTC
>-|14|TRBJ2-5|-|TRBV19
CASSTNRLWETQYF
TGTGCCAGTAGTACGAACAGGTTATGGGAGACCCAGTACTTC
>-|17|TRBJ2-3|TRBD1|TRBV5-5
CAGSLEGTGGFTDTQYF
TGTGCCGGCAGCTTGGAGGGGACAGGGGGCTTTACAGATACGCAGTATTTT
>-|12|TRBJ1-3|-|TRBV28
CASLGTGNTIYF
TGTGCCAGCCTCGGCACTGGAAACACCATATATTTT
>few|13|TRBJ2-1|-|TRBV7-9
CASSLEAFHEQFF
TGTGCCAGCAGCTTAGAGGCGTTCCATGAGCAGTTCTTC
>many|17|TRBJ1-2|TRBD1|TRBV2
CASSTDDREGFSHGYTF
TGTGCCAGCAGTACTGACGACAGGGAAGGGTTTAGTCACGGCTACACCTTC
>many|12|TRBJ2-5|-|TRBV30
CAHEGPQETQYF
TGTGCCCACGAGGGCCCACAAGAGACCCAGTACTTC
>few|14|TRBJ2-1|TRBD1|TRBV29-1
CSVVGQGAYNEQFF
TGCAGCGTTGTCGGACAGGGGGCCTACAATGAGCAGTTCTTC
>-|12|TRBJ2-7|-|TRBV2
CASSDGVSGQYF
TGTGCCAGCAGTGATGGGGTTTCGGGGCAGTACTTC
>few|14|TRBJ1-5|-|TRBV19
CASSIGGFSQPQHF
TGTGCCAGTAGTATAGGTGGGTTCAGTCAGCCCCAGCATTTT
>-|13|TRBJ2-2|-|TRBV20-1
CSPQGANTGELFF
TGCAGTCCCCAAGGAGCGAACACCGGGGAGCTGTTTTTT
>-|13|TRBJ2-7|-|TRBV28
CASSYNSIYEQYF
TGTGCCAGCAGTTATAACAGTATCTACGAGCAGTACTTC
>many|14|TRBJ2-3|-|TRBV2
CASSEQASTDTQYF
TGTGCCAGCAGTGAACAGGCTAGCACAGATACGCAGTATTTT
>few|12|TRBJ2-5|TRBD2|TRBV30
CAWNSGGETQYF
TGTGCCTGGAACAGCGGGGGGGAGACCCAGTACTTC
>-|17|TRBJ2-3|TRBD2|TRBV19
CASSIDLAGGRTDTQYF
TGTGCCAGTAGTATAGATCTAGCGGGGGGGAGAACAGATACGCAGTATTTT
>-|16|TRBJ1-5|-|TRBV4-3
CASSPSWDGSNQPQHF
TGCGCCAGCAGCCCATCCTGGGACGGTAGCAATCAGCCCCAGCATTTT
>-|13|TRBJ2-7|-|TRBV5-6
CASSLGQKDEQYF
TGTGCCAGCAGCTTGGGACAAAAAGACGAGCAGTACTTC
>many|13|TRBJ2-2|-|TRBV12-3/TRBV12-4
CASSLALGGELFF
TGTGCCAGCAGTTTAGCCCTGGGCGGGGAGCTGTTTTTT